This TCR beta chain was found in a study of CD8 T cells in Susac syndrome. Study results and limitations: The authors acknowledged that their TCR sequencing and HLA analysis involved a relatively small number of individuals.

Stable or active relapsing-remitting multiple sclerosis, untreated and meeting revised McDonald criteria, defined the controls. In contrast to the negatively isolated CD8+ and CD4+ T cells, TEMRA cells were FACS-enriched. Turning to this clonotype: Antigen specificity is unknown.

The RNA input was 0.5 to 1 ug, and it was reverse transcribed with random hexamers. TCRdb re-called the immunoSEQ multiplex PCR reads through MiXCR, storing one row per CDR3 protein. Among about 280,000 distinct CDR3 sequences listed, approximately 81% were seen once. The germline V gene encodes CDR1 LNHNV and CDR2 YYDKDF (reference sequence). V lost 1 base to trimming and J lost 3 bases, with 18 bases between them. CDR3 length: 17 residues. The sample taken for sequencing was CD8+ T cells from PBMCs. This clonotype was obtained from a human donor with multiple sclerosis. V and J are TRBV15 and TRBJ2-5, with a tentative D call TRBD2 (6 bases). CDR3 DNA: TGTGCCACCAGCAGAGTCAGGGCCCTAGCGCCCAAAGAGACCCAGTACTTC. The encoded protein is CATSRVRALAPKETQYF.